The clone carrying this T cell receptor (beta chain) was found a few times. Its antigen remains unknown. PBMCs were sourced from approximately 9.3 ml fresh peripheral blood. The germline gives CDR1 LNHDA, CDR2 SQIVND (reference sequence). V lost 3 bases, J lost 4 bases, and 15 bases stayed unmatched. The CDR3 has 17 residues. The record originates from a study of T cells in Graves' hyperthyroidism and ophthalmopathy. From RNA transcripts, TCR beta CDR3 regions were amplified. The study used the HTBI primer set for a first-round RT-PCR of the TCR CDR3. One entry per CDR3 protein results from TCRdb running MiXCR on the multiplex PCR reads. This table holds 350,000 to 450,000 distinct CDR3 sequences, 11% to 15% found once. Points from the study as a whole: Stable hyperthyroidism and ophthalmopathy were separated using 13 V-J signatures. Researchers found most expanded thyroid clonotypes above 0.001 in blood as well.

Sequences were obtained from blood. This sequence joins TRBV19 and TRBJ2-7, with 7 bases fitting TRBD2. The TCR comes from a man aged 50 to 59 with Graves' ophthalmopathy. CDR3 coding DNA: TGTGCCAGTAGTATCGACAACCCCCGGGACTATCGGTACGAGCAGTACTTC. Translating gives CASSIDNPRDYRYEQYF.